The 28 T cell receptor beta chains below come from one sample, sequenced in a study of blood T cell repertoires in COVID-19. TCRdb keeps only in-frame clones here, not all; method: immunoSEQ multiplex PCR. Of 200,000 to 300,000 clones detected, around nine tenths appear once; the ten largest clones hold over 2%. The sequenced sample consisted of PBMCs or T cells enriched from blood (not recorded which). The source is a woman younger than 30 who had recovered from COVID-19.

This clone has just one count. The V and J genes are TRBV6-5 and TRBJ1-1; 7 positions match TRBD1. The CDR3 extends over 13 amino acids. Germline-derived CDR1 and CDR2 are MNHEY and SVGAGI. The V segment lost 8 bases and the J segment 4 bases; nucleotides outside the gene matches: 7. CDR3 in DNA: TGTGCCAGCGGCGAGGGGGCGAGCACTGAAGCTTTCTTT. Protein sequence: CASGEGASTEAFF.

V is TRBV4-3 and J is TRBJ1-1; D may be TRBD1 (5 bases). CDR1 LGHNA and CDR2 YSLEER come from the germline V gene. V gave up 4 bases and J gave up 4 bases, with 13 bases separating them. The CDR3 length is 14 residues. CDR3 coding DNA: TGCGCCAGCAGCCCCATGGGGGGGGGCACTGAAGCTTTCTTT. Its translation is CASSPMGGGTEAFF.

V gene TRBV7-3 combines with J gene TRBJ1-3; D call uncertain. Germline lookup yields CDR1 SGHTA and CDR2 FQGTGA. Trimming stripped 2 bases from V and 4 bases from J, with 12 bases between. This CDR3 is 15 amino acids long. Here the CDR3 DNA reads TGTGCCAGCAGCTTAGAGGGAACCGCGGGAAACACCATATATTTT. Translation gives CASSLEGTAGNTIYF.

V gene TRBV11-3 combines with J gene TRBJ2-1, with 8 bases lining up with TRBD2. The ends lost 3 bases at V and 8 bases at J; junction bases unmatched: 6. The CDR3 is made up of 14 amino acids. Germline V gene sequence: CDR1 SGHNT, CDR2 YENEEA. In DNA, the CDR3 is TGTGCCAGCAGCTTTTTTAGCGGGGATGATGAGCAGTTCTTC. Protein product: CASSFFSGDDEQFF.

The rearrangement links TRBV7-2 to TRBJ1-5, with 10 bases matching TRBD1. Germline V gene sequence: CDR1 SGHTA, CDR2 FQGNSA. V trimming: 4 bases; J trimming: 4 bases; junction bases outside the gene matches: 1. CDR3 length equals 14 residues. The CDR3 bases are TGTGCCAGCAGCTCGGACAGGGGGAATCAGCCCCAGCATTTT. It translates to CASSSDRGNQPQHF.

The V and J genes are TRBV2 and TRBJ2-3; perhaps TRBD2 as D (5 bases). Between the trimmed V and J ends, which lost 4 bases and 0 bases, there was a span of 8 bases. Germline CDR1 and CDR2: SNHLY and FYNNEI. This CDR3 is built from 14 residues. Written as DNA, the CDR3 is TGTGCCAGCAGTGGTAGGACTAGCACAGATACGCAGTATTTT. Translation: CASSGRTSTDTQYF.

The V call is TRBV5-1, the J call TRBJ1-2; D gene ambiguous. Germline V lookup: CDR1 SGHRS, CDR2 YFSETQ. Trimming took 0 bases from V and 6 from J, leaving 15 bases between them. The CDR3 loop spans 15 amino acids. For the CDR3, the DNA is TGCGCCAGCAGCTTGGAAGCTTACTCCTCCGATGGCTACACCTTC. Its translation: CASSLEAYSSDGYTF.

The V call is TRBV28, the J call TRBJ2-6; unclear D gene. Trimming took off 10 bases at V and 0 bases at J, with 7 bases between the two ends. Germline V gene sequence: CDR1 MDHEN, CDR2 SYDVKM. This CDR3 spans 13 amino acids. Written as DNA, the CDR3 is TGTGCCACCCTGTACTCTGGGGCCAACGTCCTGACTTTC. Translating it yields CATLYSGANVLTF. Complete variable domain (other parts from reference TRBV28 and TRBJ2-6): DVKVTQSSRYLVKRTGEKVFLECVQDMDHENMFWYRQDPGLGLRLIYFSYDVKMKEKGDIPEGYSVSREKKERFSLILESASTNQTSMYLCATLYSGANVLTFGAGSRLTVL.

The rearrangement links TRBV6-1 to TRBJ2-1; 11 bases match TRBD2. V shed 0 bases, J shed 5 bases, and the junction held 3 bases outside the gene matches. This CDR3 contains 16 residues. Looked up from germline, CDR1 is MNHNS and CDR2 is SASEGT. Written as DNA, the CDR3 is TGTGCCAGCAGTGAAGCGCTAGCGGGAGGTCACAATGAGCAGTTCTTC. Translated, it gives CASSEALAGGHNEQFF.

The count of this clone is one. V usage is TRBV7-9 and J usage is TRBJ2-7; 7 nucleotides match TRBD2. This CDR3 has 11 amino acids. With V trimmed by 3 bases and J by 7 bases, 0 bases remained unmatched. Germline V gene data show CDR1 as SEHNR and CDR2 as FQNEAQ (reference sequence). CDR3 DNA sequence: TGTGCCAGCAGCTTTAGCGGGGAGCAGTACTTC. It codes for CASSFSGEQYF. The full variable domain, rest sourced from reference TRBV7-9 and TRBJ2-7, is DTGVSQNPRHKITKRGQNVTFRCDPISEHNRLYWYRQTLGQGPEFLTYFQNEAQLEKSRLLSDRFSAERPKGSFSTLEIQRTEQGDSAMYLCASSFSGEQYFGPGTRLTVT.

The V gene is TRBV19, the J gene TRBJ1-5; D is undetermined. The V end was cut by 2 bases, the J end by 5 bases, with 13 bases between. The CDR3 is made up of 15 amino acids. CDR1 and CDR2 from the germline V gene are LNHDA and SQIVND (reference sequence). The CDR3 DNA is TGTGCCAGTAGTATACGGAGGGAGAGGGATCAGCCCCAGCATTTT. Residues: CASSIRRERDQPQHF.

The chain is built from TRBV5-6 and TRBJ2-7; 7 nucleotides agree with TRBD1. V trimming: 5 bases; J trimming: 2 bases; junction bases outside the gene matches: 13. Germline V gives CDR1 SGHDT, CDR2 YYEEEE. The CDR3 has 16 amino acids. The CDR3 bases are TGTGCCAGCAGTCAGAACCGGGACAGTCCAACCTACGAGCAGTACTTC. Amino acid sequence: CASSQNRDSPTYEQYF.

The chain carries TRBV5-1 and TRBJ2-7; 10 nucleotides match TRBD1. Germline CDR1 reads SGHRS; CDR2 reads YFSETQ. CDR3 length: 15 amino acids. Trimming at V came to 5 bases and at J to 0 bases, leaving 5 bases not matched to a gene. CDR3 sequence: CASRRGQGSSYEQYF. In DNA, the CDR3 is TGCGCCAGCAGGCGGGGACAGGGGAGCTCCTACGAGCAGTACTTC.

This chain joins TRBV3-1 (or the pseudogene TRBV3-2) and TRBJ2-7; no clear D gene. This CDR3 is 13 amino acids long. Germline loops: CDR1 LGHDT, CDR2 YNNKEL (reference sequence). V lost 3 bases and J lost 6, with 12 bases in between. The CDR3 protein is CASSQPHYTEQYF. CDR3 in DNA: TGTGCCAGCAGCCAGCCCCACTACACCGAGCAGTACTTC.

CDR3 sequence (DNA): TGTGCCAGCAGTCTCATAGCGGGGGCCTTCTACAATGAGCAGTTCTTC. This gives the protein CASSLIAGAFYNEQFF. The rearrangement links TRBV2 to TRBJ2-1; 9 nucleotides match TRBD2. Germline loops: CDR1 SNHLY, CDR2 FYNNEI. V lost 5 bases to trimming and J lost 3 bases; unmatched junction nucleotides: 8. The CDR3 covers 16 residues. The whole variable domain, filled in from reference TRBV2 and TRBJ2-1, reads EPEVTQTPSHQVTQMGQEVILRCVPISNHLYFYWYRQILGQKVEFLVSFYNNEISEKSEIFDDQFSVERPDGSNFTLKIRSTKLEDSAMYFCASSLIAGAFYNEQFFGPGTRLTVL.

The V and J genes are TRBV19 and TRBJ2-1, with a weak D call TRBD2 (5 bases). The CDR3 length is 16 residues. The ends were cut back, 2 bases at V and 5 bases at J, with 16 bases in the middle. CDR1 and CDR2 (germline): LNHDA, SQIVND (reference sequence). CDR3 sequence: CASSITGFRVDNEQFF. The CDR3 DNA follows: TGTGCCAGTAGTATAACGGGGTTCCGGGTGGACAATGAGCAGTTCTTC.

The chain uses TRBV5-1 and TRBJ2-1, with 11 nucleotides matching TRBD2. Looked up from germline, CDR1 is SGHRS and CDR2 is YFSETQ. This CDR3 has 16 residues. Losses at the gene ends were 5 bases for V and 0 bases for J; bases not matched to a gene: 4. This chain's CDR3 is CASRGTSGSSYNEQFF. The CDR3 DNA sequence: TGCGCCAGCAGAGGAACTAGCGGGAGCTCCTACAATGAGCAGTTCTTC.

J is TRBJ2-3 and V is TRBV29-1; 9 positions agree with TRBD2. The CDR3 sequence is 15 residues long. Trimming removed 4 bases from V and 2 bases from J; junction bases left unmatched: 7. Germline CDR1 SQVTM, CDR2 ANQGSEA. The CDR3 DNA sequence: TGCAGCGTTGGAGATGGGACTAGCTACACAGATACGCAGTATTTT. This encodes CSVGDGTSYTDTQYF.

This rearrangement joins TRBV12-3 or TRBV12-4 to TRBJ2-1; 13 bases are a match to TRBD2. The CDR3 contains 13 residues. The junction had 4 bases not matched to a gene; V was cut back by 8 bases and J by 9 bases. CDR3 sequence: CASGGLAGAEQFF. The CDR3 region has the DNA TGTGCCAGCGGAGGACTAGCGGGAGCTGAGCAGTTCTTC.

The V and J genes are TRBV2 and TRBJ1-2, with D perhaps matching TRBD1 (6 bases). The CDR3 loop spans 14 amino acids. V was clipped by 1 base and J by 4 bases, with 10 bases between them. Germline V gene lookup returns CDR1 SNHLY and CDR2 FYNNEI. In DNA form, the CDR3 reads TGTGCCAGCAGTGAAGGGGGGACAACCTATGGCTACACCTTC. Encoded protein: CASSEGGTTYGYTF.

DNA of the CDR3: TGTGCCAGCAGTTTACAGTCAGGGGGAAGCTCCTATAATTCACCCCTCCACTTT. This gives the protein CASSLQSGGSSYNSPLHF. The chain carries TRBV27 and TRBJ1-6, with 7 bases that match TRBD1. Germline CDR1 is MNHEY and CDR2 is SMNVEV (reference sequence). The length of the CDR3 is 18 residues. Trimming removed 2 bases from V and 0 bases from J; junction bases left unmatched: 7.

The chain recombines TRBV5-3 with TRBJ2-7; possibly TRBD2 for D (6 bases). TRBV5-3 is classed as an ORF, of uncertain function. V gave up 5 bases and J gave up 0 bases, with 21 bases separating them. CDR3 length equals 17 residues. The CDR3 DNA reads as TGTGCCAGAAGTAAGAACGTTGCGGGGCGGTTCTCCTACGAGCAGTACTTC. Translating it yields CARSKNVAGRFSYEQYF.

The V call is TRBV5-4, the J call TRBJ1-3; D remains unclear. This CDR3 has 15 residues. The germline V and J ends were trimmed by 4 bases and 8 bases, with 19 bases remaining between them. From germline, CDR1 is SGHNT and CDR2 YYREEE (reference sequence). CDR3 DNA sequence: TGTGCCAGCAGCAGTCATCGGCGGTTTGAAGACACCATATATTTT. It yields the protein CASSSHRRFEDTIYF. Complete variable domain (other parts from reference TRBV5-4 and TRBJ1-3): ETGVTQSPTHLIKTRGQQVTLRCSSQSGHNTVSWYQQALGQGPQFIFQYYREEENGRGNFPPRFSGLQFPNYSSELNVNALELDDSALYLCASSSHRRFEDTIYFGEGSWLTVV.

This clone has more than one count but fewer than ten. The chain carries TRBV27 and TRBJ1-5; D ambiguous. CDR3 size: 15 residues. Germline V gene lookup returns CDR1 MNHEY and CDR2 SMNVEV (reference sequence). Trimming removed 2 bases at V and 2 bases at J, with 10 bases between. In DNA form, the CDR3 reads TGTGCCAGCAGTTTAACTTCCAGCGGCAATCAGCCCCAGCATTTT. It translates to CASSLTSSGNQPQHF.

The rearrangement links TRBV14 to TRBJ2-1; D perhaps matches TRBD2 (5 bases). Trimming removed 5 bases from V and 1 base from J, with 6 bases in between. Germline CDR1 SGHDN, CDR2 FVKESK. The CDR3 has 13 amino acids. The CDR3 nucleotides are TGTGCCAGCAGCTCGGGATCCTACAATGAGCAGTTCTTC. Translation gives CASSSGSYNEQFF.

The chain is built from TRBV18 and TRBJ2-5; TRBD1 matches 8 bases. This CDR3 is built from 17 residues. V lost 3 bases and J lost 5; bases outside the gene matches: 14. The germline CDR1 and CDR2 sequences are KGHSH and LQKENI. The CDR3 nucleotides are TGTGCCAGCTCACCCTATTTGGACAGGGTCAATGGGGAGACCCAGTACTTC. Amino acid sequence: CASSPYLDRVNGETQYF.

The chain combines TRBV5-5 with TRBJ2-7, with 9 bases fitting TRBD1. The J segment lost 2 bases and the V segment lost 6 bases, leaving 3 bases of the junction unmatched. Germline-derived CDR1 and CDR2 are SGHKS and YYEKEE (reference sequence). The CDR3 runs to 13 residues. CDR3 nucleotides: TGTGCCAGCACCGGGGACAGGGCCTACGAGCAGTACTTC. Its protein is CASTGDRAYEQYF.

A few counts support this clone. The gene calls are TRBV3-1 (or the pseudogene TRBV3-2) and TRBJ1-5; D is unclear. The CDR3 has 15 amino acids. Trimming removed 0 bases from V and 3 bases from J, with 9 bases in between. In germline, CDR1 is LGHDT, CDR2 YNNKEL (reference sequence). The DNA of the CDR3 is TGTGCCAGCAGCCAAGATTCCAGGTACAATCAGCCCCAGCATTTT. Translated, it gives CASSQDSRYNQPQHF.